The rows below give T cell receptor beta chains drawn from one sample of a study of shared clonotypes between healthy human individuals. Clones were sequenced by immunoSEQ multiplex PCR, and TCRdb holds only the in-frame ones, with some missing. Of fewer than 800,000 clones listed, 90% to 95% are singletons. Sequencing used naive CD8+ T cells sorted from blood. The receptor set was obtained from a man aged 25 to 45 in good health. The CDR3 runs from the conserved cysteine through the conserved F or W. The order of the fields is D gene, V gene, J gene, clone size, CDR3 DNA, CDR3 protein. A D gene is named only where the DNA matches it firmly. Expanded clones are given a class, and other clones once, few, many or no size at all.

-	TRBV4-3	TRBJ2-7	-	TGCGCCAGCAGCCATTCCTGGACAGAGCCCTCCTACGAGCAGTACTTC	CASSHSWTEPSYEQYF
-	TRBV14	TRBJ1-2	-	TGTGCCAGCAGCCAATGGGAGACCAGGGGCTACACCTTC	CASSQWETRGYTF
-	TRBV16	TRBJ1-4	few	TGTGCCAGCAGCCGGAAACACTCAACTAATGAAAAACTGTTTTTT	CASSRKHSTNEKLFF
-	TRBV28	TRBJ1-1	-	TGTGCCAGCAGTCCCTCGAGCTGGATGAACACTGAAGCTTTCTTT	CASSPSSWMNTEAFF
-	TRBV5-1	TRBJ2-7	-	TGCGCCAGCAGCTTAAGGTCCTCCTACGAGCAGTACTTC	CASSLRSSYEQYF
TRBD2	TRBV7-6	TRBJ2-1	-	TGTGCCAGCAGCCGCCCGAAAGGACTAGCGGGGACAAACAATGAGCAGTTCTTC	CASSRPKGLAGTNNEQFF
-	TRBV27	TRBJ2-3	-	TGTGCCAGCAGTCATGGGGCGGATACGCAGTATTTT	CASSHGADTQYF
TRBD1	TRBV6-1	TRBJ1-2	-	TGTGCCAGCAGTTCACGACAGGGGGCTGGCTACACCTTC	CASSSRQGAGYTF
-	TRBV7-8	TRBJ1-1	-	TGTGCCAGCAGCTTTTTCGGGGGGGACTCGTTATCTGAAGCTTTCTTT	CASSFFGGDSLSEAFF
-	TRBV10-1	TRBJ2-7	-	TGCGCCAGCAGTGAGGCTGGGGGCGAGCAGTACTTC	CASSEAGGEQYF
-	TRBV2	TRBJ1-1	-	TGTGCCAGCAGTGTTATTTCTCGATCAGTGAACACTGAAGCTTTCTTT	CASSVISRSVNTEAFF
TRBD2	TRBV7-8	TRBJ2-7	-	TGTGCCAGCAGCTTAGAGGCAGGGAGGGCCTACGAGCAGTACTTC	CASSLEAGRAYEQYF
-	TRBV7-9	TRBJ2-1	-	TGTGCCAGCAGCCTAGGGACTGGAATCTACAATGAGCAGTTCTTC	CASSLGTGIYNEQFF
TRBD1	TRBV27	TRBJ2-7	-	TGTGCCAGCGGCTCGACAGGGGGTTCCTACGAGCAGTACTTC	CASGSTGGSYEQYF
TRBD1	TRBV7-9	TRBJ2-7	-	TGTGCCAGCAGCTCCGGGACAGGAGGTGCCTACGAGCAGTACTTC	CASSSGTGGAYEQYF
TRBD1	TRBV11-2	TRBJ2-5	-	TGTGCCAGCAGAAAATCAGGACAGGCGGCTGGGGCCCAGTACTTC	CASRKSGQAAGAQYF
-	TRBV14	TRBJ2-1	-	TGTGCCAGCAGCCAAGGGCGCGGTTCCTACAATGAGCAGTTCTTC	CASSQGRGSYNEQFF
-	TRBV19	TRBJ2-1	-	TGTGCCAGTAGCACAAGCGGTTTTCGCTACAATGAGCAGTTCTTC	CASSTSGFRYNEQFF
-	TRBV5-4	TRBJ1-2	few	TGTGCCAGCACTGGTAACTATGGCTACACCTTC	CASTGNYGYTF
-	TRBV28	TRBJ2-7	-	TGTGCCAGCAGTTTAATCAGGTCCGGGACGGACTCCTACGAGCAGTACTTC	CASSLIRSGTDSYEQYF
-	TRBV4-3	TRBJ2-7	-	TGCGCCAGCAGCCAAGGCCCCGAGCAGGGGCCCTACGAGCAGTACTTC	CASSQGPEQGPYEQYF
TRBD2	TRBV7-8	TRBJ2-2	-	TGTGCCAGCAGCTTAGAGCGTGGAGCGGGGACCGGGGAGCTGTTTTTT	CASSLERGAGTGELFF
TRBD2	TRBV2	TRBJ2-3	-	TGTGCCAGCCCAGCCACTAGCGGGAGTATGGATACGCAGTATTTT	CASPATSGSMDTQYF
TRBD2	TRBV27	TRBJ2-7	few	TGTGCCAGCAGTTTATTCGGCGGGAGGGTCTACGAGCAGTACTTC	CASSLFGGRVYEQYF
TRBD2	TRBV6-5	TRBJ2-1	-	TGTGCCAGCAGTTACTCTGGCGGGAGTGGAAATGAGCAGTTCTTC	CASSYSGGSGNEQFF
-	TRBV7-8	TRBJ2-1	-	TGTGCCAGCAGCTTAGTAGGGCCTATGAATGAGCAGTTCTTC	CASSLVGPMNEQFF
TRBD1	TRBV5-6	TRBJ2-2	-	TGTGCCAGCAGCGAAGACAGGGATGGGCCCCGCGGGGAGCTGTTTTTT	CASSEDRDGPRGELFF
TRBD1	TRBV10-3	TRBJ1-2	-	TGTGCCATCAGTGACCCAGGGGGCAACTATGGCTACACCTTC	CAISDPGGNYGYTF
TRBD2	TRBV15	TRBJ2-1	-	TGTGCCACCACCCCCAGACCCGGGACTAGCCCTTACAATGAGCAGTTCTTC	CATTPRPGTSPYNEQFF
-	TRBV13	TRBJ2-3	-	TGTGCCAGCAGCCCAGGACTATTTTCAGAGTCTGATACGCAGTATTTT	CASSPGLFSESDTQYF
-	TRBV4-1	TRBJ2-1	-	TGCGCCAGCAGTCAGTATAGTGGGGGCTATGAGCAGTTCTTC	CASSQYSGGYEQFF
TRBD1	TRBV15	TRBJ1-4	-	TGTGCCACCAGCCCAACGACAGGGGACGGCAGTGAAAAACTGTTTTTT	CATSPTTGDGSEKLFF
-	TRBV7-2	TRBJ2-7	-	TGTGCCAGCAGCTACCCGGGGGAAACCTACGAGCAGTACTTC	CASSYPGETYEQYF
TRBD2	TRBV29-1	TRBJ2-1	-	TGCAGCGTTGAGGAGACTAGCGGGGGAGGTAATGAGCAGTTCTTC	CSVEETSGGGNEQFF
TRBD2	TRBV9	TRBJ2-1	-	TGTGCCAGCAGCGTAGCTTTCCGGACTAGTGTGGAAGGGAATGAGCAGTTCTTC	CASSVAFRTSVEGNEQFF
-	TRBV28	TRBJ2-7	-	TGTGCCAGCAGCTTTGGGGGGAGTGTCTCCTACGAGCAGTACTTC	CASSFGGSVSYEQYF
TRBD2	TRBV5-4	TRBJ2-1	-	TGTGCCAGCAGCGGTGGACTAGCGGGATTATCCAATGAGCAGTTCTTC	CASSGGLAGLSNEQFF
-	TRBV5-1	TRBJ2-7	-	TGCGCCAGCAGTTTTGCCACCGCCTACGAGCAGTACTTC	CASSFATAYEQYF
-	TRBV11-2	TRBJ2-3	-	TGTGCCAGCAGCTTAGAACTCGGCACCGAGGGGATAACAGATACGCAGTATTTT	CASSLELGTEGITDTQYF
TRBD2	TRBV19	TRBJ2-7	-	TGTGCCAGTAGTGTCTATGGCGGGGGGGCTCCAGGCTACGAGCAGTACTTC	CASSVYGGGAPGYEQYF
-	TRBV7-8	TRBJ1-5	-	TGTGCCAGCAGCAGGGCCGGGGGCAATCAGCCCCAGCATTTT	CASSRAGGNQPQHF
-	TRBV29-1	TRBJ2-1	once	TGCAGCGTAGTCCAGGGGCCCAGCTCCTACAATGAGCAGTTCTTC	CSVVQGPSSYNEQFF
-	TRBV19	TRBJ2-7	-	TGTGCCACCCGGACACAACAGTACGAGCAGTACTTC	CATRTQQYEQYF
-	TRBV7-9	TRBJ1-5	-	TGTGCCAGCAGCCCCACGGGGGGGGTGCAGCCCCAGCATTTT	CASSPTGGVQPQHF
-	TRBV7-9	TRBJ2-7	-	TGTGCCAGCAGCTCTATTGACAGCGGCTACGAGCAGTACTTC	CASSSIDSGYEQYF
TRBD2	TRBV5-6	TRBJ2-7	-	TGTGCCAGCAGCTTGGGATTTAGCGGGGAGGACTCCTACGAGCAGTACTTC	CASSLGFSGEDSYEQYF
-	TRBV7-9	TRBJ2-2	-	TGTGCCAGCTTCGACCCCAGGGAACAAGCGAACACCGGGGAGCTGTTTTTT	CASFDPREQANTGELFF
TRBD2	TRBV4-1	TRBJ2-5	-	TGCGCCAGCAGCCAAGAGGAGGGGACTAGCGGGATGGATAAGACCCAGTACTTC	CASSQEEGTSGMDKTQYF
-	TRBV6-5	TRBJ2-7	-	TGTGCCAGCAGTTATCGGTACGAGCAGTACTTC	CASSYRYEQYF
-	TRBV28	TRBJ2-1	-	TGTGCCAGCAAGGAACTTAGCTCCTACAATGAGCAGTTCTTC	CASKELSSYNEQFF
-	TRBV9	TRBJ1-3	-	TGTGCCAGCAGCGTAGGGTTGGGTCTTTCTGGAAACACCATATATTTT	CASSVGLGLSGNTIYF
-	TRBV7-9	TRBJ1-5	-	TGTGCCAGCAGCTTAGCCTACGGGCTTCAGCCCCAGCATTTT	CASSLAYGLQPQHF
TRBD1	TRBV27	TRBJ1-5	-	TGTGCCAGCAGTCCCACAGGGGTTTTTAGTCAGCCCCAGCATTTT	CASSPTGVFSQPQHF
-	TRBV7-8	TRBJ2-2	-	TGTGCCAGCAGCTCGGGCACCGGGGAGCTGTTTTTT	CASSSGTGELFF
TRBD2	TRBV11-2	TRBJ2-7	once	TGTGCCAGCTGGGGGTTAGCGGGAGGTGCCTACGAGCAGTACTTC	CASWGLAGGAYEQYF
TRBD2	TRBV2	TRBJ2-7	-	TGTGCCAGCAGGGGAGGGCCTTACGAGCAGTACTTC	CASRGGPYEQYF
-	TRBV6-7	TRBJ2-1	-	TGTGCCAGCAGGCTCAGGGTAAATTTATACAATGAGCAGTTCTTC	CASRLRVNLYNEQFF
TRBD1	TRBV5-1	TRBJ2-7	-	TGCGCCAGCAGCTTGGGACAGGGGCTCCCATCCTACGAGCAGTACTTC	CASSLGQGLPSYEQYF